This TCR beta chain was identified in a study of identical twins. The CDR3 contains 12 residues. Trimming shortened V by 5 bases and J by 4 bases, and 9 bases separated the two germline ends. The germline V gene has CDR1 SGHTA and CDR2 FQGNSA. Via MiXCR, TCRdb re-called the 5' RACE reads, giving one row per CDR3 protein. The top ten clones hold 0.52% of a sample with 450,000 or so distinct CDR3 sequences, around 14% of them seen once. The sample was also linked to a second study, of yellow fever vaccine responses in identical twins. That report notes: Reportedly, the T cell response mounted by twins to vaccine seemed partly convergent, partly personalized.

This clonotype originated in a woman aged 18-29 years in good health. The sequenced sample was CD4+ T cells sorted from blood. The rearrangement uses TRBV7-2 and TRBJ2-7; D is ambiguous. The DNA for the CDR3 is TGTGCCAGCAGCGCGCTACGTTACGAGCAGTACTTC. It codes for CASSALRYEQYF.